These T cell receptor beta chains were read from a single sample in a study of blood T cells in healthy people across ages. TCRdb itself ran the 5' RACE reads through MiXCR, one entry per CDR3 protein. This sample has 1 million or so distinct CDR3 sequences, with approximately 25% found just once. These same records also appear under a second study, on T cells of mothers and their children.

The specimen was blood. The receptors shown here come from a girl aged 2-9 years in good health. Each CDR3 is given with its conserved first and last residue. A D gene is named only where the DNA matches it firmly. Rows may omit the clone size; those that give it use once, few, many or a size class.

J gene: TRBJ1-2
V gene: TRBV29-1
clone size: -
D gene: -
CDR3 length: 12
CDR3 protein: CSVEYGRYGYTF
CDR3 DNA: TGCAGCGTTGAATACGGACGCTATGGCTACACCTTC

J gene: TRBJ2-3
V gene: TRBV20-1
clone size: few
D gene: -
CDR3 length: 14
CDR3 protein: CSARDRETADTQYF
CDR3 DNA: TGCAGTGCTAGAGATCGGGAAACGGCAGATACGCAGTATTTT

J gene: TRBJ1-4
V gene: TRBV25-1
clone size: -
D gene: -
CDR3 length: 11
CDR3 protein: CASKGNAKLFF
CDR3 DNA: TGTGCCAGCAAGGGGAATGCAAAACTGTTTTTT

J gene: TRBJ2-1
V gene: TRBV20-1
clone size: few
D gene: TRBD2
CDR3 length: 15
CDR3 protein: CSARPTSGEGNEQFF
CDR3 DNA: TGCAGTGCTCGGCCCACTAGCGGAGAGGGCAATGAGCAGTTCTTC

J gene: TRBJ2-7
V gene: TRBV28
clone size: -
D gene: -
CDR3 length: 13
CDR3 protein: CASSLTTVYEQYF
CDR3 DNA: TGTGCCAGCAGTTTAACAACAGTCTACGAGCAGTACTTC

J gene: TRBJ2-3
V gene: TRBV28
clone size: -
D gene: -
CDR3 length: 23
CDR3 protein: CASSYHPSLDPGASRRYADTQYF
CDR3 DNA: TGTGCCAGCAGTTACCATCCCTCTCTAGACCCTGGGGCTAGCAGGAGATACGCAGATACGCAGTATTTT

J gene: TRBJ2-1
V gene: TRBV7-2
clone size: few
D gene: -
CDR3 length: 16
CDR3 protein: CASSVLAPTQYNEQFF
CDR3 DNA: TGTGCCAGCAGCGTCCTAGCGCCCACGCAGTACAATGAGCAGTTCTTC

J gene: TRBJ2-3
V gene: TRBV5-1
clone size: -
D gene: TRBD2
CDR3 length: 15
CDR3 protein: CASSGTIHPTDTQYF
CDR3 DNA: TGCGCCAGCAGCGGGACTATCCATCCCACAGATACGCAGTATTTT

J gene: TRBJ2-3
V gene: TRBV20-1
clone size: few
D gene: -
CDR3 length: 12
CDR3 protein: CSASGGTDTQYF
CDR3 DNA: TGCAGTGCTAGCGGGGGCACAGATACGCAGTATTTT

J gene: TRBJ2-1
V gene: TRBV7-2
clone size: -
D gene: -
CDR3 length: 14
CDR3 protein: CASSLRLVRNEQFF
CDR3 DNA: TGTGCCAGCAGCCTTCGACTAGTTAGAAATGAGCAGTTCTTC

J gene: TRBJ2-5
V gene: TRBV27
clone size: -
D gene: -
CDR3 length: 15
CDR3 protein: CASSLSWGVQETQYF
CDR3 DNA: TGTGCCAGCAGTTTAAGTTGGGGGGTTCAAGAGACCCAGTACTTC

J gene: TRBJ2-7
V gene: TRBV7-9
clone size: -
D gene: -
CDR3 length: 13
CDR3 protein: CASKRVDSYEQYF
CDR3 DNA: TGTGCCAGCAAAAGAGTAGACTCCTACGAGCAGTACTTC

J gene: TRBJ1-2
V gene: TRBV5-1
clone size: few
D gene: TRBD1
CDR3 length: 15
CDR3 protein: CASSSGQVDSYGYTF
CDR3 DNA: TGCGCCAGCAGCTCCGGACAGGTGGATAGCTATGGCTACACCTTC

J gene: TRBJ2-5
V gene: TRBV19
clone size: -
D gene: -
CDR3 length: 16
CDR3 protein: CASSIPRQVPEETQYF
CDR3 DNA: TGTGCCAGTAGTATTCCGAGACAGGTACCAGAAGAGACCCAGTACTTC

J gene: TRBJ1-4
V gene: TRBV2
clone size: -
D gene: TRBD1
CDR3 length: 13
CDR3 protein: CASSEQQGGKLFF
CDR3 DNA: TGTGCCAGCAGTGAACAGCAGGGGGGAAAACTGTTTTTT

J gene: TRBJ2-1
V gene: TRBV12-3/TRBV12-4
clone size: few
D gene: -
CDR3 length: 14
CDR3 protein: CASLVGAEKNEQFF
CDR3 DNA: TGTGCCAGCCTCGTCGGGGCGGAGAAAAATGAGCAGTTCTTC

J gene: TRBJ1-6
V gene: TRBV11-2
clone size: -
D gene: -
CDR3 length: 19
CDR3 protein: CASSLSYGVGRAYNSPLHF
CDR3 DNA: TGTGCCAGCAGCTTATCATACGGCGTGGGGCGGGCCTATAATTCACCCCTCCACTTT

J gene: TRBJ2-7
V gene: TRBV19
clone size: few
D gene: -
CDR3 length: 13
CDR3 protein: CASSTDAAYEQYF
CDR3 DNA: TGTGCCAGTAGTACCGACGCAGCCTACGAGCAGTACTTC

J gene: TRBJ2-1
V gene: TRBV4-2
clone size: -
D gene: TRBD2
CDR3 length: 18
CDR3 protein: CASSQSRLAGGPGDEQFF
CDR3 DNA: TGTGCCAGCAGCCAAAGCCGGCTAGCGGGAGGGCCAGGCGATGAGCAGTTCTTC

J gene: TRBJ2-5
V gene: TRBV28
clone size: few
D gene: -
CDR3 length: 15
CDR3 protein: CASSFEWSVAETQYF
CDR3 DNA: TGTGCCAGCAGTTTTGAGTGGAGTGTTGCGGAGACCCAGTACTTC

J gene: TRBJ2-7
V gene: TRBV18
clone size: -
D gene: TRBD2
CDR3 length: 15
CDR3 protein: CASSPTSGISYEQYF
CDR3 DNA: TGCGCCAGCTCGCCAACTAGCGGGATCTCCTACGAGCAGTACTTC

J gene: TRBJ1-1
V gene: TRBV7-9
clone size: once
D gene: -
CDR3 length: 15
CDR3 protein: CASSFVLGGNTEAFF
CDR3 DNA: TGTGCCAGCAGCTTCGTCCTTGGGGGAAACACTGAAGCTTTCTTT

J gene: TRBJ1-1
V gene: TRBV20-1
clone size: -
D gene: -
CDR3 length: 13
CDR3 protein: CSARIQGFTEAFF
CDR3 DNA: TGCAGTGCTAGGATTCAGGGTTTCACTGAAGCTTTCTTT

J gene: TRBJ2-5
V gene: TRBV27
clone size: few
D gene: TRBD2
CDR3 length: 15
CDR3 protein: CASSPRLAGDETQYF
CDR3 DNA: TGTGCCAGCAGTCCCAGACTAGCGGGAGACGAGACCCAGTACTTC

J gene: TRBJ2-3
V gene: TRBV7-9
clone size: -
D gene: -
CDR3 length: 12
CDR3 protein: CASSLASETRGF
CDR3 DNA: TGTGCCAGCAGCTTAGCGTCCGAGACCCGAGGATTT

J gene: TRBJ1-2
V gene: TRBV12-3/TRBV12-4
clone size: -
D gene: -
CDR3 length: 15
CDR3 protein: CASRAGRSRSDGYTF
CDR3 DNA: TGTGCCAGCAGGGCAGGGAGGTCGAGGTCGGATGGCTACACCTTC

J gene: TRBJ1-2
V gene: TRBV19
clone size: -
D gene: TRBD1
CDR3 length: 17
CDR3 protein: CASSPGASGGAIYGYTF
CDR3 DNA: TGTGCCAGTAGTCCCGGCGCCTCAGGGGGCGCGATCTATGGCTACACCTTC